This record covers a single TCR beta chain. The CDR3 extends over 13 amino acids. The germline CDR1 and CDR2 sequences are MNHEY and SVGAGI. After removal of 7 bases from V and 4 bases from J, the junction contained 6 bases not matched to a gene. Only in-frame clones appear in the TCRdb table, and some are missing; sequencing was by immunoSEQ multiplex PCR. Of around 240,000 clones in the sample, approximately 83% are singletons; the top ten hold around 7.2%. The data stem from a study of blood T cell repertoires in COVID-19. This rearrangement joins TRBV6-5 to TRBJ2-7, with TRBD1 matching 8 bases. Sequencing was carried out using peripheral blood. The TCR comes from a woman aged 45-60 years with acute or convalescent COVID-19. The CDR3 spells CASNDRGGYEQYF. CDR3 nucleotides: TGTGCCAGCAACGACAGGGGCGGGTACGAGCAGTACTTC.